This T cell receptor (beta chain) is from a study of T cell responses to AZD1222 COVID-19 vaccine (dated by TCRdb to about 2021). Notes on the research overall: TCR sequencing was performed for about 250 trial participants, of whom some 200 were given two doses of AZD1222 and some 25 were given two doses of MenACWY control vaccine. Enrollment into the trials was organized by age into subgroups of 18-55, 56-69 and 70-plus years, and those subgroups contained approximately 160, 26 and 62 TCR-sequenced participants, respectively. General study outcomes and caveats: The 56-69-year group was small, and its depth increase did not reach significance, likely because of low power. Nearly half of unique spike-specific TCRs reportedly recognized epitopes outside regions mutated in the B.1.351 and B.1.1.7 variants. After two AZD1222 doses, spike-specific TCR breadth and depth were significantly higher than at day 0 and than in MenACWY recipients. Conclusions about previously exposed vaccinees are limited because only six or seven AZD1222 recipients were SARS-CoV-2 seropositive at baseline. The vaccine-associated CD4 TCRs covered the entire spike protein, and the dominant responses fell in regions 160-218 and 743-854. No day 14 peak-response samples were available, so repertoires were characterized only after the peak T cell response. Participants were mostly white British and included more females than males, and it was suggested by the authors that clonal diversity may have been underestimated.

The CDR3 numbers 18 residues from cysteine through phenylalanine. Kept here is only the CDR3 DNA, which spans 54 bases and is read in frame from base 1. The germline V gene provides CDR1 SGDLS and CDR2 YYNGEE. Trimming removed 1 base from V and 0 bases from J; the gene matches leave 8 bases unexplained. As regards this clone: Its antigen is unknown. No qualities accompany the bases; no much larger clone lies one base away.

Interpreted using the paper, the time point label stands for: about 28 days (+/-7) after the second vaccine dose. AZD1222 recipients whose second dose came at about 4 weeks and those whose second dose came at about 12 weeks were combined into one group, since spike-specific TCR depth and breadth did not differ between the two schedules. Vaccinee samples were obtained from the UK trials COV001 and COV002, which included a single-blind randomized controlled phase 2/3 trial of AZD1222 (ChAdOx1 nCoV-19) in healthy adults. For TCRbeta chain sequencing, PBMC samples were collected from trial participants at day 0 and at day 28 after the second dose. The CDR3 regions of human TCRbeta chains were analyzed by immunosequencing. The authors processed their data as follows. Repertoire TCRs were matched against a reference library of SARS-CoV-2-specific TCRs generated with the MIRA antigen-specificity platform. Breadth was defined as the fraction of unique TCRs that were SARS-CoV-2-associated. Depth was defined as the fraction of total T cells that were SARS-CoV-2-associated. Using the MIRA data, each spike-specific TCR was mapped to the spike region that the TCR reacts to and placed in a CD4 or CD8 class. Log10-transformed breadth and depth values were compared by one-way ANOVA with Sidak's multiple comparisons tests. Drawn from immuneACCESS, this table holds only the in-frame rearrangements with V and J called that TCRdb kept. Clones are partly lost; checked studies trace under half to an unresolved V gene and leave the rest unexplained. V, J and clone size are taken as reported in that table, and D and trimming were inferred from the DNA itself. For this sample there are approximately 140,000 clones; 80% to 95% appear just once. The ten largest clones represent more than 0.95% of the sample.

Sequences were derived from peripheral blood, sampled 28 days after the second AZD1222 dose. This receptor chain uses TRBV9 and TRBJ2-2, and 8 junctional nucleotides match TRBD1. This sequence originates from an adult who received the AZD1222 COVID-19 vaccine. The CDR3 reads as follows: CASSVFGTGPTNTGELFF. The bases are TGTGCCAGCAGCGTATTTGGGACAGGACCCACGAACACCGGGGAGCTGTTTTTT.